This is a list of T cell receptor beta chains from one sample in a study of T-cell memory formation after mild COVID-19. Each CDR3 protein is one row after TCRdb ran MiXCR on the 5' RACE reads. The sample yields roughly 450,000 distinct CDR3 sequences, 15% to 20% seen once. Sequencing input: PBMCs or a T cell subset sorted from them (not recorded which). These receptors all come from an adult woman who had mild COVID-19 (a few samples of this study predate the infection). Cell type and time point are not known. Each CDR3 is given with its conserved first and last residue. The D gene is left open where the match is weak. Size values are once, few and many counts, or a class for expanded clones, and some rows have none.

TRBV12-3/TRBV12-4	.	TRBD2	TRBJ2-3	TGTGCCAGCAGTTTAGTGACTAGCGGTAGGGGTACGCAGTATTTT	CASSLVTSGRGTQYF
TRBV6-6	.	.	TRBJ2-7	TGTGCCAGCAGACTCCTGGGTTACGAGCAGTACTTC	CASRLLGYEQYF
TRBV4-1	.	.	TRBJ1-2	TGCGCCAGCAGCCCCCGTACTGCCGTACGAATTCGGGGCTATGGCTACACCTTC	CASSPRTAVRIRGYGYTF
TRBV7-9	few	.	TRBJ2-1	TGTGCCAGCAGCTTGGGGGCCGGGCCCAATGAGCAGTTCTTC	CASSLGAGPNEQFF
TRBV7-7	.	.	TRBJ2-5	TGTGCTAGCAGCTTAGATTTCGGTTCAGAGACCCAGTACTTC	CASSLDFGSETQYF
TRBV6-1	.	TRBD1	TRBJ1-5	TGTGCCAGCAGGACAGGGGACAATCTGCCCCAGCATTTT	CASRTGDNLPQHF
TRBV3-1	few	.	TRBJ2-3	TGTGCCAGCAGCCAAGAAAGAGGATTCACAGATACGCAGTATTTT	CASSQERGFTDTQYF
TRBV10-2	few	.	TRBJ1-5	TGCGCCAGCAGTGATTGGGACATCTCGAATCAGCCCCAGCATTTT	CASSDWDISNQPQHF
TRBV6-5	few	.	TRBJ2-6	TGTGCCAGCAGTTACTCATCGGCCCCCAACGTCCTGACTTTC	CASSYSSAPNVLTF
TRBV7-9	.	.	TRBJ2-1	TGTGCCAGCAGCTGGAGCGGGACAACCTACAATGAGCAGTTCTTC	CASSWSGTTYNEQFF
TRBV20-1	.	.	TRBJ2-4	TGCAGTGCTAGGCTAGGAGCCGAAAACATTCAGTACTTC	CSARLGAENIQYF
TRBV11-3	.	.	TRBJ2-3	TGTGCCAGCAGCTCCAGGCGACGGGGCGAGGATACGCAGTATTTT	CASSSRRRGEDTQYF
TRBV10-3	.	TRBD2	TRBJ2-3	TGTGCCATCGGTCCGGGACTAGCGGGGGGGATAGATACGCAGTATTTT	CAIGPGLAGGIDTQYF
TRBV20-1	.	.	TRBJ2-3	TGCAGTGCTAGAGATGAAAGCGGTTCTAGCACAGATACGCAGTATTTT	CSARDESGSSTDTQYF
TRBV7-9	few	.	TRBJ2-7	TGTGCCAGCAGCCTGCCAGCGTTCTCCTACGAGCAGTACTTC	CASSLPAFSYEQYF
TRBV24-1	.	TRBD1	TRBJ2-5	TGTGCCACCAGTGATCGCAACCCAGGGGGAATAGAGACCCAGTACTTC	CATSDRNPGGIETQYF
TRBV19	.	TRBD2	TRBJ2-3	TGTGCCAGTACCTCCCGGGCTAGCGGGTTCACAGATACGCAGTATTTT	CASTSRASGFTDTQYF
TRBV4-2	few	.	TRBJ2-3	TGTGCCAGCAGCCATGGGAGGGGGAGAGGGACAGATACGCAGTATTTT	CASSHGRGRGTDTQYF
TRBV29-1	.	TRBD1	TRBJ2-1	TGCAGCGTTGAATCGGCACAGGGGCTACAGAGGCAGTTCTTC	CSVESAQGLQRQFF
TRBV7-9	.	.	TRBJ2-5	TGTGCCAGCAGCTTGGCGACAGGATTCGACGGTGAGACCCAGTACTTC	CASSLATGFDGETQYF
TRBV15	.	.	TRBJ1-1	TGTGCCACCAGCAGAGATGGGGGAGGGAACACTGAAGCTTTCTTT	CATSRDGGGNTEAFF
TRBV9	.	.	TRBJ1-5	TGTGCCAGCAGCGTAGGAAGGGTTAATCAGCCCCAGCATTTT	CASSVGRVNQPQHF
TRBV20-1	.	TRBD1	TRBJ2-3	TGCAGTGGCCAGGGACAGCAGGCTTATACGCAGTATTTT	CSGQGQQAYTQYF
TRBV4-1	.	.	TRBJ1-2	TGCGCCAGCAGGTCGGTGGCGGCAGACCTGAGGGGCTATGGCTACACCTTC	CASRSVAADLRGYGYTF